Below, one T cell receptor beta chain is given with its context. These data originate in a study of OX40 agonist ivuxolimab in advanced cancers. Study details: Patients undergoing dose escalation presented with hepatocellular carcinoma, melanoma, renal cell or head and neck cancer.

The repertoire was sequenced with immunoSEQ multiplex PCR; TCRdb's copy has only in-frame clones and lacks some. Among some 66,000 clones, roughly four fifths were seen once, and the ten largest hold about 2.5%. Here the sequenced sample was CD4+ or CD8+ T cells sorted from blood, taken in a trial of the OX40 agonist ivuxolimab. The sequence derives from an adult with an advanced solid tumor such as melanoma, head and neck, liver or kidney cancer.

The CDR3 DNA is TGTGCCAGCAGCCAAGATCTTGAAACTGCCTATGGCTACACCTTC. Translation: CASSQDLETAYGYTF. J is TRBJ1-2 and V is TRBV4-2, with no clear D. Per germline, CDR1 LGHNA and CDR2 YNFKEQ. This CDR3 has 15 amino acids. V was pared by 0 bases and J by 4 bases, with 12 bases between.